A selection of T cell receptor beta chains follows, all from one sample in a study of CDR3 diversity in severe acne. TCRdb reprocessed the PCR reads via MiXCR and lists one record per CDR3 protein. This repertoire shows about 86,000 distinct CDR3 sequences, over 40% found once; its top ten account for approximately 15%. Sequenced input: blood. The receptors come from a male donor in good health, without acne. Each CDR3 is given with its conserved first and last residue. Each record gives: CDR3 protein, CDR3 DNA, clone size, J gene, V gene, D gene. D genes are given only for firm matches. Some rows have no size entry. The others give once, few or many, or a class for an expanded clone.

CASSTPPGDGNQPQHF	TGTGCCAGTAGTACCCCCCCAGGGGACGGCAATCAGCCCCAGCATTTT	.	TRBJ1-5	TRBV19	.
CASSLFIGGDQETQYF	TGTGCCAGCAGCTTATTCATCGGAGGGGATCAAGAGACCCAGTACTTC	few	TRBJ2-5	TRBV7-9	.
CASSVTGSGYTF	TGTGCCAGCAGCGTAACAGGGAGCGGCTACACCTTC	.	TRBJ1-2	TRBV13	.
CASSRGGGTISYEQYF	TGTGCCAGCAGCCGGGGGGGGGGGACCATCTCCTACGAGCAGTACTTC	.	TRBJ2-7	TRBV7-9	TRBD2
CSVWAGDRDEQYF	TGCAGCGTTTGGGCAGGTGATAGGGACGAGCAGTACTTC	few	TRBJ2-7	TRBV29-1	.
CASSPGTFQETQYF	TGTGCCAGCAGCCCCGGGACTTTTCAAGAGACCCAGTACTTC	.	TRBJ2-5	TRBV5-8	.
CAWSEGNSNYGYTF	TGTGCCTGGAGTGAAGGGAATTCTAACTATGGCTACACCTTC	.	TRBJ1-2	TRBV7-3	.
CASSEYGTAYTGELSF	TGTGCCAGCAGTGAGTATGGGACAGCTTACACCGGGGAGCTGTCTTTT	few	TRBJ2-2	TRBV6-1	TRBD1
CASSLSGWKESRGTEAFF	TGTGCCAGCAGCTTGAGTGGATGGAAGGAGAGTAGGGGAACTGAAGCTTTCTTT	many	TRBJ1-1	TRBV5-5	.
CASGGSGLLTGELFF	TGTGCCAGTGGGGGGAGTGGGTTGCTCACCGGGGAGCTGTTTTTT	.	TRBJ2-2	TRBV19	.
CASSEKVGTSADSTDTQFF	TGTGCCAGCAGTGAAAAAGTAGGGACTAGCGCGGATAGCACAGATACGCAGTTCTTC	.	TRBJ2-1	TRBV25-1	TRBD2
CASSLAGPLMNTEAFF	TGTGCCAGCAGCTTGGCAGGGCCCCTTATGAACACTGAAGCTTTCTTT	once	TRBJ1-1	TRBV5-4	.
CASSLGNIEAFF	TGTGCCAGTAGTTTGGGGAACATTGAAGCTTTCTTT	once	TRBJ1-1	TRBV19	.
CATSRDGLSGNTIYF	TGTGCCACCAGCAGAGACGGCCTGAGTGGAAACACCATATATTTT	many	TRBJ1-3	TRBV15	.
CASSLNQGPGANVLTF	TGCGCCAGCAGCTTGAACCAAGGCCCTGGGGCCAACGTCCTGACTTTC	.	TRBJ2-6	TRBV5-1	.
CASSLEPSSGNTIYF	TGTGCCAGCAGCCTGGAGCCCAGCTCTGGAAACACCATATATTTT	.	TRBJ1-3	TRBV7-9	.
CASSLNEFEAFF	TGTGCCAGCAGCTTAAATGAGTTTGAAGCTTTCTTT	.	TRBJ1-1	TRBV7-9	.
CASSQTGQGKGEQYF	TGCGCCAGCAGCCAAACCGGACAGGGGAAGGGCGAGCAGTACTTC	many	TRBJ2-7	TRBV4-1	TRBD1
CASSLEDTEGTDTQYF	TGCGCCAGCAGCTTGGAGGACACCGAGGGAACAGATACGCAGTATTTT	few	TRBJ2-3	TRBV5-1	.
CASSGTVSPGYTF	TGTGCCAGCTCCGGGACAGTTAGCCCTGGCTACACCTTC	.	TRBJ1-2	TRBV9	TRBD1
CASTNAGGWGGYTF	TGTGCCAGCACCAATGCAGGGGGCTGGGGTGGCTACACCTTC	few	TRBJ1-2	TRBV5-6	TRBD1
CSARGGTGPGNTIYF	TGCAGTGCTAGAGGGGGGACAGGGCCTGGAAACACCATATATTTT	.	TRBJ1-3	TRBV20-1	TRBD1
CSARPGTGGAIGYSPLHF	TGCAGTGCCCGACCGGGGACAGGGGGCGCAATAGGGTACTCACCCCTCCACTTT	medium-sized	TRBJ1-6	TRBV20-1	TRBD1
CASSRDSSNTEAFF	TGTGCCAGCTCACGGGACAGTTCTAACACTGAAGCTTTCTTT	few	TRBJ1-1	TRBV18	TRBD1
CSARGGQVGYGYTF	TGCAGTGCTAGGGGGGGACAGGTGGGCTATGGCTACACCTTC	.	TRBJ1-2	TRBV20-1	TRBD1
CSAETSGELFF	TGCAGTGCTGAGACTAGCGGGGAGCTGTTTTTT	.	TRBJ2-2	TRBV20-1	.
CASSSGQGVGETQYF	TGTGCCAGCAGCTCAGGACAGGGGGTTGGGGAGACCCAGTACTTC	.	TRBJ2-5	TRBV7-3	TRBD1
CATSDFLAGGYEQYF	TGTGCCACCAGTGATTTTCTAGCGGGGGGTTACGAGCAGTACTTC	.	TRBJ2-7	TRBV24-1	TRBD2
CASSSQSRSEQYF	TGTGCCAGCAGCTCCCAGTCGCGGTCCGAGCAGTACTTC	few	TRBJ2-7	TRBV2	.
CASTPPGLAGRHNEQFF	TGTGCCAGCACTCCTCCGGGACTAGCGGGGCGTCACAATGAGCAGTTCTTC	.	TRBJ2-1	TRBV11-2	TRBD2
CASSLSSGGDLNYGYTF	TGTGCCAGCAGTTTATCGAGCGGGGGCGACCTCAACTATGGCTACACCTTC	many	TRBJ1-2	TRBV27	.
CASGLSGQGNGEQFF	TGTGCCAGCGGTTTGTCGGGACAGGGTAATGGTGAGCAGTTCTTC	.	TRBJ2-1	TRBV27	TRBD1
CASSLRPGPGDEQYF	TGTGCCAGCAGCTTAAGGCCAGGCCCTGGGGACGAGCAGTACTTC	many	TRBJ2-7	TRBV7-6	.
CATSNNYRADTQYF	TGTGCCACCAGTAACAACTACCGGGCAGATACGCAGTATTTT	.	TRBJ2-3	TRBV24-1	.
CATSDWGARGSPSTDTQYF	TGTGCCACCAGTGATTGGGGTGCTCGGGGTTCACCCAGCACAGATACGCAGTATTTT	.	TRBJ2-3	TRBV24-1	.
CAITGKQGNYGYTF	TGTGCCATCACTGGAAAACAGGGAAACTATGGCTACACCTTC	medium-sized	TRBJ1-2	TRBV10-3	.
CASSLGLSQPQHF	TGTGCCAGCAGCTTAGGACTATCCCAGCCCCAGCATTTT	many	TRBJ1-5	TRBV7-9	.
CASSSGTGASYEQYF	TGCGCCAGCAGTTCCGGGACAGGAGCTTCCTACGAGCAGTACTTC	.	TRBJ2-7	TRBV5-1	TRBD1
CASSLSGVETQYF	TGTGCCAGCAGCTTGTCGGGGGTGGAGACCCAGTACTTC	few	TRBJ2-5	TRBV7-9	.
CASSTHGTSGNLYQETQHF	TGTGCCAGCAGCACACACGGGACTAGCGGGAACCTGTACCAAGAGACCCAGCATTTT	.	TRBJ1-5	TRBV7-2	.
CAWSNDETNTDTQYF	TGTGCCTGGAGTAATGACGAGACTAACACAGATACGCAGTATTTT	many	TRBJ2-3	TRBV30	.
CSARGQREGETQYF	TGCAGTGCTAGGGGACAGCGGGAAGGGGAGACCCAGTACTTC	.	TRBJ2-5	TRBV20-1	.
CATSDPSGGRGTDTQYF	TGTGCCACCAGCGACCCTAGCGGGGGACGAGGCACAGATACGCAGTATTTT	.	TRBJ2-3	TRBV15	TRBD2
CSARDLRARVYNEQYF	TGCAGTGCTAGAGACCTGAGGGCTAGGGTTTACAATGAGCAGTATTTT	.	TRBJ2-3	TRBV20-1	.
CASSVGLNTEAFF	TGTGCCAGTAGTGTCGGGTTGAACACTGAAGCTTTCTTT	.	TRBJ1-1	TRBV19	.
CSARLAGDSYEQYF	TGCAGTGCTCGACTAGCGGGAGATTCCTACGAGCAGTACTTC	.	TRBJ2-7	TRBV20-1	TRBD2
CASSYGTSNEPQHF	TGCGCCAGCAGCTACGGGACTAGCAATGAGCCCCAGCATTTT	few	TRBJ1-5	TRBV5-1	.
CASSLEVTEAFF	TGTGCCAGCAGCTTAGAGGTCACTGAAGCTTTCTTT	.	TRBJ1-1	TRBV7-8	.
CASTVSWALEQYF	TGTGCCAGCACCGTTTCTTGGGCCCTCGAGCAGTACTTC	.	TRBJ2-7	TRBV7-9	.
CASSLAVGEIYEQYF	TGTGCCAGCAGCTTGGCGGTGGGGGAGATCTACGAGCAGTACTTC	few	TRBJ2-7	TRBV7-2	.
CASSAGRGGTQYF	TGTGCCAGCAGTGCCGGTAGGGGGGGTACGCAGTATTTT	many	TRBJ2-3	TRBV6-4	.
CASSTSQTANTEAFF	TGTGCCAGTAGTACCTCCCAGACAGCGAACACTGAAGCTTTCTTT	.	TRBJ1-1	TRBV19	.
CATSRDPSTGETQYF	TGTGCCACCAGCAGAGATCCGAGTACAGGGGAGACCCAGTACTTC	many	TRBJ2-5	TRBV15	.